Below are 10 T cell receptor beta chains sequenced from a single sample in a study of T cell responses to AZD1222 COVID-19 vaccine. The protocol was immunoSEQ multiplex PCR, while the TCRdb copy is restricted to in-frame clones and leaves out a portion. This sample has more than 150,000 clones, with more than 75% found just once. The specimen was peripheral blood, collected 28 days after the second AZD1222 dose. These receptor sequences come from an adult who received the AZD1222 COVID-19 vaccine.

In the case of this clone: Other DNA sequences in the sample encode the same CDR3. This chain connects TRBV19 to TRBJ2-2, with D possibly TRBD2 on 6 matching bases. Germline V gene data show CDR1 as LNHDA and CDR2 as SQIVND (reference sequence). This CDR3 region has 15 residues. The V end lost 2 bases, the J end lost 0 bases, and 7 bases lay between the germline ends. CDR3: CASSIRGTNTGELFF. CDR3 DNA: TGTGCCAGTAGTATACGGGGGACGAACACCGGGGAGCTGTTTTTT. The full variable domain, in which reference TRBV19 and TRBJ2-2 provide the parts outside the CDR3, is DGGITQSPKYLFRKEGQNVTLSCEQNLNHDAMYWYRQDPGQGLRLIYYSQIVNDFQKGDIAEGYSVSREKKESFPLTVTSAQKNPTAFYLCASSIRGTNTGELFFGEGSRLTVL.

The J gene is TRBJ1-6, the V gene TRBV9; a weak D match, TRBD1 (5 bases). The V end lost 0 bases, the J end lost 11 bases, and 12 bases lay between the germline ends. CDR1 is SGDLS, CDR2 YYNGEE, per germline. The CDR3 is 14 residues long. CDR3 sequence reads: CASSVAGGLAPLHF. The CDR3 DNA reads TGTGCCAGCAGCGTAGCTGGGGGATTGGCACCCCTCCACTTT.

This chain uses TRBV28 with TRBJ1-5, with 7 positions matching TRBD1. CDR1 is MDHEN and CDR2 is SYDVKM in the germline V gene. The CDR3 consists of 15 residues. The V segment lost 5 bases and the J segment 4 bases; nucleotides outside the gene matches: 8. The CDR3 sequence: CASSGGDRKNQPQHF. The CDR3 DNA reads TGTGCCAGCAGTGGGGGGGACAGAAAAAATCAGCCCCAGCATTTT.

The chain links TRBV9 to TRBJ2-6; a possible D gene is TRBD1 (5 bases). The CDR3 extends over 15 amino acids. In germline, CDR1 is SGDLS, CDR2 YYNGEE. The ends were cut back, 3 bases at V and 0 bases at J, with 7 bases in the middle. In DNA, the CDR3 is TGTGCCAGCAGCGGGGGCCTCTCTGGGGCCAACGTCCTGACTTTC. Amino acids: CASSGGLSGANVLTF.

The chain links TRBV2 to TRBJ2-7; D may correspond to TRBD1 or TRBD2 (7 bases each). Between the trimmed V and J ends, which lost 3 bases and 2 bases, there was a span of 11 bases. This CDR3 is 14 amino acids long. The germline gives CDR1 SNHLY, CDR2 FYNNEI. CDR3: CASSDQGGPYEQYF. The CDR3 DNA is TGTGCCAGCAGTGACCAGGGGGGGCCCTACGAGCAGTACTTC.

The chain joins TRBV28 to TRBJ2-3, with TRBD1 as a possible D gene (6 bases). V was shortened by 8 bases and J by 0 bases, with 18 bases between the two germline ends. The germline V gene has CDR1 MDHEN and CDR2 SYDVKM. The CDR3 covers 16 residues. CDR3 in amino acids: CASPPSGERSTDTQYF. The CDR3 DNA follows: TGTGCCAGCCCCCCTTCAGGGGAAAGAAGCACAGATACGCAGTATTTT.

J is TRBJ2-2 and V is TRBV4-3; unclear D gene. The CDR3 is made up of 14 amino acids. Trimming left V 0 bases short and J 7 bases short, with 9 bases between. Germline V gene sequence: CDR1 LGHNA, CDR2 YSLEER. CDR3 residues: CASSQEGTIGELFF. CDR3 nucleotide sequence: TGCGCCAGCAGCCAAGAGGGAACCATCGGGGAGCTGTTTTTT.

The V and J genes are TRBV28 and TRBJ2-1, with 8 nucleotides matching TRBD2. Germline CDR1 MDHEN, CDR2 SYDVKM. The CDR3 totals 15 residues. Trimming took 6 bases from V and 0 from J; bases not matched to a gene: 4. The CDR3 DNA reads as TGTGCCAGCAGCCCCGGGACTAGCTCCTACAATGAGCAGTTCTTC. As protein: CASSPGTSSYNEQFF.

The CDR3: CAIRKSSNEQFF. As DNA, the CDR3 is TGTGCCATCAGGAAAAGTTCCAATGAGCAGTTCTTC. The V call is TRBV10-3, the J call TRBJ2-1; no firm D call. V dropped 6 bases and J dropped 6 bases, with 9 bases sitting between them. The CDR3 has 12 amino acids. Germline V gene lookup returns CDR1 ENHRY and CDR2 SYGVKD.

The chain joins TRBV5-6 to TRBJ1-2; D uncertain. The CDR3 totals 14 residues. In germline, CDR1 is SGHDT, CDR2 YYEEEE. Trimming took 0 bases from V and 4 from J, leaving 10 bases between them. The CDR3 DNA is TGTGCCAGCAGCTTGGGGGAGGTTTTCTATGGCTACACCTTC. This gives the protein CASSLGEVFYGYTF.